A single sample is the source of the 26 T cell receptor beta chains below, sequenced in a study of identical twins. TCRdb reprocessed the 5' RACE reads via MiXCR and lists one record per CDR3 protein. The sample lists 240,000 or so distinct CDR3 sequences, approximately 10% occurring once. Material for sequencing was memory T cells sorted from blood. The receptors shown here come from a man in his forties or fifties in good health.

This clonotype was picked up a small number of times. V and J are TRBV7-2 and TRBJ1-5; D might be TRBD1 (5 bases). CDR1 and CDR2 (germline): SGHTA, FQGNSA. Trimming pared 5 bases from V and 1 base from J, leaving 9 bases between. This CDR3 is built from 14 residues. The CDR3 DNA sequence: TGTGCCAGCAGCCCGACAGCGAGCAATCAGCCCCAGCATTTT. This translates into CASSPTASNQPQHF.

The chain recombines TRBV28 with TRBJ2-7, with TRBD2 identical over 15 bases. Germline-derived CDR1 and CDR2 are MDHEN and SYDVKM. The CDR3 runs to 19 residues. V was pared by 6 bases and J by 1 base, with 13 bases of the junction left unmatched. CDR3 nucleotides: TGTGCCAGCAGCTCCCAACGGACTAGCGGGAGGGGTTTTTCCTACGAGCAGTACTTC. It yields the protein CASSSQRTSGRGFSYEQYF. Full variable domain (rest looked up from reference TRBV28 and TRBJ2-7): DVKVTQSSRYLVKRTGEKVFLECVQDMDHENMFWYRQDPGLGLRLIYFSYDVKMKEKGDIPEGYSVSREKKERFSLILESASTNQTSMYLCASSSQRTSGRGFSYEQYFGPGTRLTVT.

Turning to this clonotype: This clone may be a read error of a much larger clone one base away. CDR3 nucleotide sequence: TGCAGTGAATCCGGACAGTGGTATAGGGGCTACACCTTC. This codes for CSESGQWYRGYTF. The J gene is TRBJ1-2, the V gene TRBV20-1; the D gene is possibly TRBD1 (6 bases). The V end was cut by 7 bases, the J end by 8 bases, with 20 bases between. Germline CDR1 and CDR2: DFQATT and SNEGSKA (reference sequence). There are 13 residues in the CDR3.

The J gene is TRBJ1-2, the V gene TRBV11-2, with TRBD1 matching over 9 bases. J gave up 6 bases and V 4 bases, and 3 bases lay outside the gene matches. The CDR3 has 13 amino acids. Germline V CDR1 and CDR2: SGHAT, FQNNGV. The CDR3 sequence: CASSSDRGNGYTF. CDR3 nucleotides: TGTGCCAGCAGCTCGGACAGGGGTAATGGCTACACCTTC.

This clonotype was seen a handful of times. CDR3 loop: CASSHRGAGSPEAFF. The DNA for the CDR3 is TGTGCCAGCAGCCACCGCGGGGCAGGAAGCCCTGAAGCTTTCTTT. This chain links TRBV4-2 with TRBJ1-1, with TRBD1 as a possible D gene (5 bases). CDR3 length: 15 amino acids. Germline lookup yields CDR1 LGHNA and CDR2 YNFKEQ. Trimming removed 3 bases at V and 6 bases at J, with 17 bases between.

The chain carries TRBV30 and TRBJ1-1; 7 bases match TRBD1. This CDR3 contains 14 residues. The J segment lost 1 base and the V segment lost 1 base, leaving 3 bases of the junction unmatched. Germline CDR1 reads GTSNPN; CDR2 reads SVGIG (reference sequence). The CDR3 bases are TGTGCCTGGAGTGACGAGGGGGCGAACACTGAAGCTTTCTTT. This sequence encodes CAWSDEGANTEAFF.

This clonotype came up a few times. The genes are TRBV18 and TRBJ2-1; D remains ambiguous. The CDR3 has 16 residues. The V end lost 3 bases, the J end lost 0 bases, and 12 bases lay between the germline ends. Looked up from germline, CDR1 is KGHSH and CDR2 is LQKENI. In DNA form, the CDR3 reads TGTGCCAGCTCACCTACCTTACCCAGCTCCTACAATGAGCAGTTCTTC. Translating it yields CASSPTLPSSYNEQFF.

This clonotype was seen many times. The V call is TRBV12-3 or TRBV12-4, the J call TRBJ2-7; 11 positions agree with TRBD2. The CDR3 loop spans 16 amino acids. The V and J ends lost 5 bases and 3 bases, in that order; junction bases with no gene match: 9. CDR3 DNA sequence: TGTGCCAGCAGTCGACTAGCGGGGACCCTTAACTACGAGCAGTACTTC. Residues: CASSRLAGTLNYEQYF.

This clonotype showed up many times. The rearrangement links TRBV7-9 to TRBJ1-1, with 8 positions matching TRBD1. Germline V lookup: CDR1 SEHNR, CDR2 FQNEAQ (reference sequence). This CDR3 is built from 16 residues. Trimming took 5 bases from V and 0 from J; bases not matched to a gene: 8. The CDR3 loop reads CASSPTGTGLNTEAFF. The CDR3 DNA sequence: TGTGCCAGCAGCCCGACCGGGACAGGATTGAACACTGAAGCTTTCTTT.

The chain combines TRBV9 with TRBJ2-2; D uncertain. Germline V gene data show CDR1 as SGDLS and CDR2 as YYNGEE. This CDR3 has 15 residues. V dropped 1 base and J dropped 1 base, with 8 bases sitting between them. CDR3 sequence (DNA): TGTGCCAGCAGCGTAAGTCACGGGAACACCGGGGAGCTGTTTTTT. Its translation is CASSVSHGNTGELFF.

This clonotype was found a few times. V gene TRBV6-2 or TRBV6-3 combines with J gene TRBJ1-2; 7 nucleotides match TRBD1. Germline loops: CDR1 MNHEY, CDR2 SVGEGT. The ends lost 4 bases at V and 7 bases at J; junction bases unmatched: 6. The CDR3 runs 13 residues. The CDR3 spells CASSSRGFGGYTF. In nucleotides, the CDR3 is TGTGCCAGCAGTTCCAGGGGGTTCGGTGGCTACACCTTC.

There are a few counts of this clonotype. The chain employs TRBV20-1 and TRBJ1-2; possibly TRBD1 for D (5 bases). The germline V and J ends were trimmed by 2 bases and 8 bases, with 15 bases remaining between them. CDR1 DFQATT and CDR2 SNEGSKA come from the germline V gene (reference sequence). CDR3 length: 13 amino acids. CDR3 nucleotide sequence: TGCAGTGCTAGACACGAGGGCGGGGGGGGCTACACCTTC. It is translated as CSARHEGGGGYTF.

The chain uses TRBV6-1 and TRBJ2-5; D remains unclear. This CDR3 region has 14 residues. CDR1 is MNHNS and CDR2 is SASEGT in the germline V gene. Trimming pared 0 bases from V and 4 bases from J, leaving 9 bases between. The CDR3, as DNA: TGTGCCAGCAGTGAAGCGGCGTTAAGAGAGACCCAGTACTTC. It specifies CASSEAALRETQYF.

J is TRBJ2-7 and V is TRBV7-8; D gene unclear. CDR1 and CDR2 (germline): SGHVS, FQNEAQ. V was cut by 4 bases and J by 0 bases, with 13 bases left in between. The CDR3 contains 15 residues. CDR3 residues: CASSSAPSFSYEQYF. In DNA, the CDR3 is TGTGCCAGCAGCTCAGCCCCTAGTTTCTCCTACGAGCAGTACTTC.

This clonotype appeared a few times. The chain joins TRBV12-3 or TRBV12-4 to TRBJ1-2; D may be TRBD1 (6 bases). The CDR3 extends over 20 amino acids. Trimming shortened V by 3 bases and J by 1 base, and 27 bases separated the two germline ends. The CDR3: CASSFFLSGRGLSDNYGYTF. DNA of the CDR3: TGTGCCAGCAGTTTCTTTCTATCAGGCAGGGGTCTTTCGGATAACTATGGCTACACCTTC.

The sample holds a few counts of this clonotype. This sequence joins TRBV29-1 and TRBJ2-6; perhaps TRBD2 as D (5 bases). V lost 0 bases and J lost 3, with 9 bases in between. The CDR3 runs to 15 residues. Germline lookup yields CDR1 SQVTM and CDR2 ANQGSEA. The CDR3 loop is CSVEDYGGGANVLTF. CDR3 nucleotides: TGCAGCGTTGAAGATTACGGAGGTGGGGCCAACGTCCTGACTTTC.

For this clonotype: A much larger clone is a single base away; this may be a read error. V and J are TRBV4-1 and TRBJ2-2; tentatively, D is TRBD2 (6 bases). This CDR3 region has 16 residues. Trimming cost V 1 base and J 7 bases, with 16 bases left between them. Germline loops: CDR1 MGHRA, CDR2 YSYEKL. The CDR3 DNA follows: TGCGCCAGCAGCCAAGTAGCTAGCAGGGAGGTCGGGGAGCTGTTTTTT. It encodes CASSQVASREVGELFF.

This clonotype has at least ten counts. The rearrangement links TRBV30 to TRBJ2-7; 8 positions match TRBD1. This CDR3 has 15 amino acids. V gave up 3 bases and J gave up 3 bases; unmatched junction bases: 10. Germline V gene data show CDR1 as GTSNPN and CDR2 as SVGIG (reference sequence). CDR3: CAWSLKGQGVYEQYF. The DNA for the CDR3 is TGTGCCTGGAGCTTAAAAGGACAGGGCGTCTACGAGCAGTACTTC. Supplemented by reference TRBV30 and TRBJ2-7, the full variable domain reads SQTIHQWPATLVQPVGSPLSLECTVEGTSNPNLYWYRQAAGRGLQLLFYSVGIGQISSEVPQNLSASRPQDRQFILSSKKLLLSDSGFYLCAWSLKGQGVYEQYFGPGTRLTVT.

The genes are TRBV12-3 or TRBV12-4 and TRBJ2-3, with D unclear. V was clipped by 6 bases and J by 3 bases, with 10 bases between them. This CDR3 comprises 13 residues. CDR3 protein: CASSPAWTDTQYF. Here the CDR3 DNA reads TGTGCCAGCAGCCCCGCGTGGACAGATACGCAGTATTTT.

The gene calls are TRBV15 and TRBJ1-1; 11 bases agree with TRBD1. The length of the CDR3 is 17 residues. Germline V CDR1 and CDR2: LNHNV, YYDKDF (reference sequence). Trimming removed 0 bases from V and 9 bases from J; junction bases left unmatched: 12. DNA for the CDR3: TGTGCCACCAGCAGAGAATTTCTGACGGGACAGGGGGACCAAGCTTTCTTT. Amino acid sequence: CATSREFLTGQGDQAFF.

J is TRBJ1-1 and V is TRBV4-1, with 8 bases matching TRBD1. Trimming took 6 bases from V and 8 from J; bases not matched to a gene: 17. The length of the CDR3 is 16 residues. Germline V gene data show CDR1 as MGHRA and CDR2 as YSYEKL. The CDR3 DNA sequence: TGCGCCAGCAGGTCGTCAGGGGGCCTATTTTCCTCCGAAGCTTTCTTT. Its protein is CASRSSGGLFSSEAFF.

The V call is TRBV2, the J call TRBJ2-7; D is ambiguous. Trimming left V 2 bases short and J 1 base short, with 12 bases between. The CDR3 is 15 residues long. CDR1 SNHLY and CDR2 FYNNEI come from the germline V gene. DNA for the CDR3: TGTGCCAGCAGTGAAAGGGCGTCTCTTTCCTACGAGCAGTACTTC. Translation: CASSERASLSYEQYF.

The CDR3 reads CASSLMGRVAGATSTDTQYF. CDR3 coding DNA: TGTGCCAGCAGCTTAATGGGGCGGGTAGCGGGAGCTACTAGCACAGATACGCAGTATTTT. The gene calls are TRBV11-2 and TRBJ2-3; 9 positions match TRBD2. After removal of 2 bases from V and 0 bases from J, the junction contained 15 bases not matched to a gene. Germline V gene data show CDR1 as SGHAT and CDR2 as FQNNGV. This CDR3 has 20 amino acids. Based on the CDR3 plus reference TRBV11-2 and TRBJ2-3, the full variable domain is EAGVAQSPRYKIIEKRQSVAFWCNPISGHATLYWYQQILGQGPKLLIQFQNNGVVDDSQLPKDRFSAERLKGVDSTLKIQPAKLEDSAVYLCASSLMGRVAGATSTDTQYFGPGTRLTVL.

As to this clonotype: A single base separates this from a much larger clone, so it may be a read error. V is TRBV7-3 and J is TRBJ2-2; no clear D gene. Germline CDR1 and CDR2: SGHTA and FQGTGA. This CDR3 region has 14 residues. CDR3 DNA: TGTTCCAGCAGCTTAATCTCGAACACCGGGGAGCTGTTTTTT. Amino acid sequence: CSSSLISNTGELFF. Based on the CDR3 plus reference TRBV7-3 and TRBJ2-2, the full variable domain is GAGVSQTPSNKVTEKGKYVELRCDPISGHTALYWYRQSLGQGPEFLIYFQGTGAADDSGLPNDRFFAVRPEGSVSTLKIQRTERGDSAVYLCSSSLISNTGELFFGEGSRLTVL.

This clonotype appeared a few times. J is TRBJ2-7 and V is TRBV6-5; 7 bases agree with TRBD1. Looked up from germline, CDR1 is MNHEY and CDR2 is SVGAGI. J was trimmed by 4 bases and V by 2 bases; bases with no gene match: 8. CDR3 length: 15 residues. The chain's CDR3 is CASSYGGQTRYEQYF. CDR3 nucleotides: TGTGCCAGCAGTTACGGGGGACAGACGAGATACGAGCAGTACTTC.

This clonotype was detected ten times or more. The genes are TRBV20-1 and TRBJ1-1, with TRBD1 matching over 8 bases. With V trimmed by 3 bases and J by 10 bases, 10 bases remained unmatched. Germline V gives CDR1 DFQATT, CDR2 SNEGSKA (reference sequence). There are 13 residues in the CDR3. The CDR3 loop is CSASRQGAIGAFF. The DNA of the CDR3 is TGCAGTGCTAGTCGTCAGGGGGCGATAGGAGCTTTCTTT.